This T cell receptor (beta chain) was retrieved from a study of blood T cell repertoires in COVID-19. In the study overall: Samples came from the United States, Italy and Spain, spanning acute and convalescent COVID-19.

This clone was seen just once. The data were produced by immunoSEQ multiplex PCR, yet TCRdb's version contains in-frame clones alone and is incomplete. Found here are fewer than 400,000 clones, just over 85% of them singletons; the top ten hold less than 4.5%. The V gene end was trimmed by 2 bases and the J gene end by 7 bases; junction bases not matched to a gene: 11. Germline CDR1 MDHEN, CDR2 SYDVKM. This CDR3 region has 17 residues. The participants were between roughly 18 and 100 years old and came from some 25 US areas. Donors were grouped by their self-reported clinical history. Cohort 3 donors counted as recovered after two negative PCRs, clearance, or resolved symptoms.

The sample comprised PBMCs or T cells enriched from blood (not recorded which). The genes are TRBV28 and TRBJ2-5; 12 positions agree with TRBD1. This clonotype was sampled from a man aged 25 to 40 who had recovered from COVID-19. CDR3 coding DNA: TGTGCCAGCAGTTTAGGGATTGGGACAGGGGGCGCGGGGACCCAGTACTTC. Its protein is CASSLGIGTGGAGTQYF.